Below, 19 T cell receptor beta chains from the same sample are listed, as sequenced in a study of vaccination effects on CD4 cells after COVID-19. No antigen has been assigned to these receptors. After expansion with viral peptide pools in the ViraFEST assay, antigen-specific CD4+ T cells were sequenced. Cells that had been cultured for less than eleven days were the source of isolated CD4+ T cells. All study participants received two doses of BNT162b2 or mRNA-1273 vaccine. Assay: immunoSEQ multiplex PCR; the TCRdb copy retains only in-frame clones and omits some. The sample carries more than 65,000 clones, about 80% recorded once. This specimen was CD4+ T cells from PBMCs cultured with HCoV-229E spike peptides, taken after COVID-19 vaccination. These receptor sequences come from a human donor who received a COVID-19 vaccine.

The chain joins TRBV27 to TRBJ2-7, with D possibly TRBD1 on 6 matching bases. Germline V CDR1 and CDR2: MNHEY, SMNVEV (reference sequence). Trimming removed 4 bases from V and 6 bases from J, with 16 bases in between. The CDR3 runs 14 residues. The DNA of the CDR3 is TGTGCCAGCAGTTCCCGTCAACAGGGCTTCGAGCAGTACGTC. Translated, it gives CASSSRQQGFEQYV.

The chain carries TRBV24-1 and TRBJ2-5; D is ambiguous. V shed 3 bases and J shed 5 bases, with 15 bases lying between them. The CDR3 extends over 15 amino acids. CDR1 is KGHDR and CDR2 is SFDVKD in the germline V gene. CDR3 sequence (DNA): TGTGCCACCAGTGATACGGCAGAGCTTAGGGAGACCCAGTACTTC. Amino acids: CATSDTAELRETQYF.

The chain employs TRBV13 and TRBJ2-6; TRBD1 agrees at 7 bases. The V segment lost 5 bases and the J segment 0 bases; nucleotides outside the gene matches: 13. The CDR3 covers 19 residues. Germline CDR1 PRHDT, CDR2 FYEKMQ (reference sequence). The CDR3 DNA sequence: TGTGCCAGCAGCCCACCCGGGACAGATCTTTTCTCTGGGGCCAACGTCCTGACTTTC. This translates into CASSPPGTDLFSGANVLTF.

The CDR3 protein is CASLGTVQETQYF. In nucleotides, the CDR3 is TGTGCCAGCCTGGGGACGGTCCAAGAGACCCAGTACTTC. The chain links TRBV6-5 to TRBJ2-5; TRBD1 or TRBD2 may be the D gene (5 bases each). The germline gives CDR1 MNHEY, CDR2 SVGAGI. V lost 8 bases to trimming and J lost 1 base, with 11 bases between them. CDR3 length equals 13 residues.

J is TRBJ1-1 and V is TRBV6-2 or TRBV6-3, with a possible D match to TRBD1 (5 bases). V lost 5 bases, J lost 1 base, and 17 bases lay in between. Per germline, CDR1 MNHEY and CDR2 SVGEGT. The CDR3 is 16 residues long. CDR3 coding DNA: TGTGCCAGCAGTGCAACTACAGGAAAGGGGAACACTGAAGCTTTCTTT. It encodes CASSATTGKGNTEAFF.

In this sample, this clone turned up once. The chain couples TRBV5-6 to TRBJ2-2; TRBD1 is a possible D gene (6 bases). The length of the CDR3 is 16 residues. The germline V gene encodes CDR1 SGHDT and CDR2 YYEEEE. Trimming took 4 bases from V and 4 from J, leaving 17 bases between them. CDR3 nucleotide sequence: TGTGCCAGCAGCCCTTCTATAAGAGGGGGCACCGGGGAGCTGTTTTTT. It codes for CASSPSIRGGTGELFF.

The chain has TRBV18 and TRBJ2-5, with D possibly matching TRBD1 (7 bases). The CDR3 is 15 residues long. The germline V gene has CDR1 KGHSH and CDR2 LQKENI. V was shortened by 3 bases and J by 5 bases, with 16 bases between the two germline ends. CDR3 bases: TGTGCCAGCTCACCGCGGGACAGTCCGCTTGAGACCCAGTACTTC. Encoded protein: CASSPRDSPLETQYF.

This clone has more than one count but fewer than ten. The chain links TRBV4-1 to TRBJ2-4, with D unresolved. The CDR3 totals 11 residues. The V gene lost 3 bases and the J gene lost 7 bases, with 4 bases spanning the gap. Germline V gene sequence: CDR1 MGHRA, CDR2 YSYEKL. The chain's CDR3 is CASSQMNIQYF. CDR3 DNA sequence: TGCGCCAGCAGCCAGATGAACATTCAGTACTTC.

The CDR3 spells CASSQVGGEQYV. In DNA form, the CDR3 reads TGCGCCAGCAGCCAAGTGGGGGGCGAGCAGTACGTC. This rearrangement joins TRBV4-1 to TRBJ2-7, with D possibly being TRBD2 (6 bases). Between the trimmed V and J ends, which lost 1 base and 6 bases, there was a span of 7 bases. CDR3 size: 12 residues. Germline V lookup: CDR1 MGHRA, CDR2 YSYEKL.

V and J are TRBV7-9 and TRBJ1-3; tentative D call: TRBD1 (6 bases). V dropped 4 bases and J dropped 1 base, with 8 bases sitting between them. The CDR3 extends over 14 amino acids. Germline CDR1 SEHNR, CDR2 FQNEAQ (reference sequence). Here the CDR3 reads CASSSDRSGNTIYF. In DNA form, the CDR3 reads TGTGCCAGCAGCTCAGACAGGTCTGGAAACACCATATATTTT.

The genes are TRBV7-2 and TRBJ1-4; a weak D match, TRBD1 (6 bases). The germline V and J ends were trimmed by 3 bases and 8 bases, with 13 bases remaining between them. Germline V gene lookup returns CDR1 SGHTA and CDR2 FQGNSA. The CDR3 runs to 14 residues. The CDR3 loop reads CASSLAGVGEKLFF. The CDR3 DNA reads as TGTGCCAGCAGCTTGGCAGGGGTCGGGGAAAAACTGTTTTTT.

J is TRBJ2-3 and V is TRBV5-1; 7 positions agree with TRBD1. Germline CDR1 and CDR2: SGHRS and YFSETQ. CDR3 length: 16 residues. V trimming: 4 bases; J trimming: 0 bases; junction bases outside the gene matches: 8. Here the CDR3 DNA reads TGCGCCAGCAGCCGATCGGACAGGTCTAGCACAGATACGCAGTATTTT. Amino acids: CASSRSDRSSTDTQYF.

The sample holds a few counts of this clone. The chain carries TRBV9 and TRBJ1-5; the D is unclear. Trimming left V 0 bases short and J 4 bases short, with 11 bases between. CDR3 length: 15 residues. Germline lookup yields CDR1 SGDLS and CDR2 YYNGEE. CDR3: CASSVAPSFNQPQHF. In nucleotides, the CDR3 is TGTGCCAGCAGCGTAGCTCCCAGCTTTAATCAGCCCCAGCATTTT.

V gene TRBV6-5 combines with J gene TRBJ1-5; D ambiguous. Germline-derived CDR1 and CDR2 are MNHEY and SVGAGI. V was trimmed by 4 bases and J by 6 bases, leaving 7 bases between them. The CDR3 runs to 12 residues. The CDR3 reads CASSFWGQPQHF. In DNA form, the CDR3 reads TGTGCCAGCAGTTTTTGGGGTCAGCCCCAGCATTTT.

In DNA, the CDR3 is TGCGCCAGCAGCTTGGTTCCGGGTTCGGAAGAGACCCAGTACTTC. Protein: CASSLVPGSEETQYF. The V gene is TRBV5-1, the J gene TRBJ2-5, with no clear D. This CDR3 is built from 15 residues. Trimming removed 0 bases from V and 3 bases from J, with 12 bases in between. Germline CDR1 and CDR2: SGHRS and YFSETQ.

This sequence joins TRBV7-9 and TRBJ1-4; unclear D gene. The CDR3 is 12 residues long. Germline CDR1 reads SEHNR; CDR2 reads FQNEAQ (reference sequence). Trimming took off 1 base at V and 10 bases at J, with 7 bases between the two ends. The CDR3 DNA follows: TGTGCCAGCAGCTTAGAGGGTGGAAAACTGTTTTTT. It is translated as CASSLEGGKLFF.

This chain joins TRBV18 and TRBJ2-6, with 11 bases aligning to TRBD2. The V gene end was trimmed by 1 base and the J gene end by 2 bases; junction bases not matched to a gene: 7. This CDR3 region has 19 residues. The V gene's germline CDR1 is KGHSH and CDR2 LQKENI. In DNA, the CDR3 is TGTGCCAGCTCACCACGATTGACTAGCGGGGACACTGGGGCCAACGTCCTGACTTTC. Its protein is CASSPRLTSGDTGANVLTF.

This clone was seen only a few times. This chain joins TRBV6-4 and TRBJ1-5, with TRBD1 as a possible D gene (5 bases). Germline-derived CDR1 and CDR2 are MRHNA and SNTAGT. With 5 bases removed from V and 4 bases from J, the gap between germline ends came to 9 bases. This CDR3 comprises 13 residues. CDR3 loop: CASSWGENQPQHF. For the CDR3, the DNA is TGTGCCAGCAGTTGGGGGGAAAATCAGCCCCAGCATTTT.

The V gene is TRBV6-4, the J gene TRBJ2-3, with 7 bases lining up with TRBD1. V was clipped by 6 bases and J by 1 base; unmatched bases: 4. The CDR3 has 14 residues. From germline, CDR1 is MRHNA and CDR2 SNTAGT. The CDR3 is CASSRDRGTDTQYF. DNA of the CDR3: TGTGCCAGCAGCCGGGACAGAGGCACAGATACGCAGTATTTT.